This TCR beta chain was observed in a study of T cell changes during pregnancy in multiple sclerosis. In germline, CDR1 is SNHLY, CDR2 FYNNEI. Trimming left V 2 bases short and J 4 bases short, with 17 bases between. The CDR3 spans 16 residues. Some clones are missing from TCRdb's copy, which holds only in-frame ones; the method was immunoSEQ multiplex PCR. This table holds just under 85,000 clones, roughly 90% found once. The chain recombines TRBV2 with TRBJ1-1, with D perhaps TRBD1 (6 bases). The sample was peripheral blood, taken in the first trimester of pregnancy. The TCR comes from a female donor with multiple sclerosis, enrolled in a pregnancy study. The CDR3 region is CASSEQGIGVGTEAFF. CDR3 nucleotide sequence: TGTGCCAGCAGTGAACAGGGGATTGGAGTCGGCACTGAAGCTTTCTTT.